This TCR beta chain was recovered during a study of shared clonotypes between healthy human individuals. Overall study findings and caveats: The diversity represented, both genetic and in exposure history, was limited by few donors.

A word on this clone: Its antigen is unidentified.

V lost 5 bases and J 2 bases, leaving 20 bases between the germline ends. This CDR3 is 16 amino acids long. Germline V lookup: CDR1 SQVTM, CDR2 ANQGSEA. The method was immunoSEQ multiplex PCR; TCRdb's version includes in-frame clones alone and lacks a portion of them. The sample contains about 490,000 clones, over 60% of which appear only once. The V and J genes are TRBV29-1 and TRBJ2-3; D possibly corresponds to TRBD1 (5 bases). The TCR sequence derives from a woman aged 40 to 50 in good health. Some clones in this sample may be carry-over from other donors' samples. Sequenced input: PBMCs. Here the CDR3 DNA reads TGCAGCGTTCCGCCGACTGGGGCCCTTTTCACAGATACGCAGTATTTT. Translated, it gives CSVPPTGALFTDTQYF.